This TCR beta chain was recorded in a study of OX40 agonist ivuxolimab in advanced cancers. This CDR3 is 15 amino acids long. CDR1 and CDR2 from the germline V gene are MNHNS and SASEGT. Study-level points and caveats: Averaging showed that CD8+ T cells had more expanded clones than CD4+ did.

Comment on this clone: The antigen is undetermined.

The protocol was immunoSEQ multiplex PCR, while the TCRdb copy is restricted to in-frame clones and leaves out a portion. This table has approximately 70,000 clones, 86% appearing once. The TCR was taken from an adult with an advanced solid tumor such as melanoma, head and neck, liver or kidney cancer. The specimen comprised CD4+ or CD8+ T cells sorted from blood, sampled in a trial of the OX40 agonist ivuxolimab. The J gene is TRBJ2-5, the V gene TRBV6-1; D possibly corresponds to TRBD2 (6 bases). The end of the DNA is better explained by TRBJ2-7, so the J call may be wrong. CDR3 protein: CASSDSRGGTYEQYF. CDR3 nucleotide sequence: TGTGCCAGCAGCGACTCGAGGGGAGGCACCTACGAGCAGTACTTC.